The 15 T cell receptor beta chains below were found in one sample sequenced in a study of T cells in localized non-small cell lung cancer. TCRdb's copy holds only in-frame clones and misses some; the assay was immunoSEQ multiplex PCR. Here the sample spans over 20,000 clones, more than 85% being singletons. Sequenced material: peripheral blood, taken before any cancer treatment. Receptors were obtained from a woman aged 40-70 years with stage I lung adenocarcinoma.

The chain uses TRBV19 and TRBJ1-2; tentatively, D is TRBD1 (6 bases). The CDR3 loop spans 15 amino acids. Germline loops: CDR1 LNHDA, CDR2 SQIVND (reference sequence). V was shortened by 5 bases and J by 6 bases, with 19 bases between the two germline ends. CDR3 residues: CASSYGGATGHGYTF. Here the CDR3 DNA reads TGTGCCAGTAGTTACGGGGGCGCGACGGGACATGGCTACACCTTC.

The gene calls are TRBV28 and TRBJ1-2; possibly TRBD1 for D (6 bases). Trimming pared 8 bases from V and 3 bases from J, leaving 10 bases between. CDR1 and CDR2 (germline): MDHEN, SYDVKM. The CDR3 sequence is 12 residues long. The DNA for the CDR3 is TGTGCCAGCTTAAACAGGGACTATGGCTACACCTTC. Protein product: CASLNRDYGYTF.

The chain couples TRBV6-5 to TRBJ2-2; D is perhaps TRBD2 (5 bases). Germline CDR1 and CDR2: MNHEY and SVGAGI. This CDR3 has 14 amino acids. Trimming removed 2 bases from V and 2 bases from J, with 6 bases in between. The CDR3 sequence is CASSYSGNTGELFF. CDR3 sequence (DNA): TGTGCCAGCAGTTACAGCGGAAACACCGGGGAGCTGTTTTTT.

The rearrangement links TRBV7-9 to TRBJ2-7, with 11 positions matching TRBD2. This CDR3 is built from 14 residues. Trimming at V came to 5 bases and at J to 5 bases, leaving 5 bases not matched to a gene. Germline CDR1 reads SEHNR; CDR2 reads FQNEAQ (reference sequence). The CDR3 bases are TGTGCCAGCAGCCCTCCGACTAGCGGGAACGAGCAGTACTTC. Translated: CASSPPTSGNEQYF.

The J gene is TRBJ2-1, the V gene TRBV7-3; TRBD2 matches at 12 bases. The germline CDR1 and CDR2 sequences are SGHTA and FQGTGA. The trim removed 5 bases at V and 3 bases at J, leaving 2 bases unmatched. CDR3 length: 15 amino acids. The CDR3 nucleotides read TGTGCCAGCAGCCCTAGCGGGAGGGTCTACAATGAGCAGTTCTTC. Translated: CASSPSGRVYNEQFF. Complete variable domain (other parts from reference TRBV7-3 and TRBJ2-1): GAGVSQTPSNKVTEKGKYVELRCDPISGHTALYWYRQSLGQGPEFLIYFQGTGAADDSGLPNDRFFAVRPEGSVSTLKIQRTERGDSAVYLCASSPSGRVYNEQFFGPGTRLTVL.

This clone was detected a few times. The CDR3 reads CASSSGRVETQYF. The CDR3 DNA reads TGTGCCAGCAGCAGCGGCCGGGTGGAGACCCAGTACTTC. This chain links TRBV7-7 with TRBJ2-5; D might be TRBD2 (5 bases). This CDR3 region has 13 residues. The ends were cut back, 5 bases at V and 5 bases at J, with 12 bases in the middle. Germline V gives CDR1 SSHAT, CDR2 FNYEAQ (reference sequence).

This clone was picked up one time. This chain connects TRBV10-3 to TRBJ2-7, with 7 bases aligning to TRBD1. Germline trimming cut 0 bases from V and 2 bases from J; bases unmatched to any gene: 7. Germline values: CDR1 ENHRY, CDR2 SYGVKD. The CDR3 is 16 amino acids. The CDR3 DNA is TGTGCCATCAGTGAGTCCAGGATGACAGGGCCCTACGAGCAGTACTTC. Translation gives CAISESRMTGPYEQYF.

As to this clone: At one end, the junction sequence differs from germline, possibly due to a read error. Other DNA sequences in the same sample also yield this CDR3. The genes are TRBV28 and TRBJ2-7, with 7 bases lining up with TRBD1. The CDR3 is 13 amino acids. CDR1 is MDHEN, CDR2 SYDVKM, per germline. The CDR3 DNA reads as TGCGCCAGCAGTCCGGGACAGTCCTACGAGCAGTACTTC. Translating gives CASSPGQSYEQYF.

This clone was seen just once. The chain links TRBV27 to TRBJ1-2, with TRBD1 matching over 8 bases. Per germline, CDR1 MNHEY and CDR2 SMNVEV (reference sequence). The V gene end was trimmed by 3 bases and the J gene end by 3 bases; junction bases not matched to a gene: 6. CDR3 size: 15 residues. As DNA, the CDR3 is TGTGCCAGCAGTTTCGGCAGGGGGCGCGACTATGGCTACACCTTC. It translates to CASSFGRGRDYGYTF.

The gene calls are TRBV19 and TRBJ2-2, with 11 bases matching TRBD2. The CDR3 has 15 amino acids. The trim removed 5 bases at V and 10 bases at J, leaving 9 bases unmatched. Germline V gene data show CDR1 as LNHDA and CDR2 as SQIVND (reference sequence). The CDR3 DNA sequence: TGTGCCAGTAGTCCAACTAGCGGGAGTTTCGAGGAGCTGTTTTTT. The encoded protein is CASSPTSGSFEELFF.

This chain joins TRBV4-2 and TRBJ1-5; 7 bases agree with TRBD1. Trimming at V came to 0 bases and at J to 4 bases, leaving 6 bases not matched to a gene. Germline values: CDR1 LGHNA, CDR2 YNFKEQ. The CDR3 totals 16 residues. The CDR3 protein is CASSQEEGARNQPQHF. The CDR3 DNA reads as TGTGCCAGCAGCCAAGAGGAGGGGGCGAGAAATCAGCCCCAGCATTTT.

J is TRBJ2-5 and V is TRBV9; the D call may be TRBD1 or TRBD2 (5 bases each). CDR3 length: 16 amino acids. The V gene lost 0 bases and the J gene lost 0 bases, with 12 bases spanning the gap. Germline CDR1 is SGDLS and CDR2 is YYNGEE. CDR3 bases: TGTGCCAGCAGCGTAGGGAACGGGGCCCACCAAGAGACCCAGTACTTC. This sequence encodes CASSVGNGAHQETQYF. Using reference TRBV9 and TRBJ2-5 for the parts outside the CDR3, the full variable domain is DSGVTQTPKHLITATGQRVTLRCSPRSGDLSVYWYQQSLDQGLQFLIQYYNGEERAKGNILERFSAQQFPDLHSELNLSSLELGDSALYFCASSVGNGAHQETQYFGPGTRLLVL.

This rearrangement joins TRBV19 to TRBJ2-5; TRBD2 matches 11 bases. Germline assignment: CDR1 LNHDA and CDR2 SQIVND (reference sequence). The CDR3 loop spans 15 amino acids. V lost 5 bases to trimming and J lost 4 bases; unmatched junction nucleotides: 6. CDR3 bases: TGTGCCAGTAGTCCTACTAGCGGGAGTTTAGAGACCCAGTACTTC. Its protein product is CASSPTSGSLETQYF.

In its sample, this clone was seen once. This chain uses TRBV20-1 with TRBJ1-2; D gene ambiguous. From germline, CDR1 is DFQATT and CDR2 SNEGSKA (reference sequence). V lost 3 bases and J 7 bases, leaving 9 bases between the germline ends. The CDR3 has 11 amino acids. The CDR3 here is CSARKDSGYTF. The CDR3 DNA is TGCAGTGCTAGGAAGGACTCTGGCTACACCTTC.

The rearrangement uses TRBV6-5 and TRBJ1-2; D is unclear. The V gene's germline CDR1 is MNHEY and CDR2 SVGAGI. Between the trimmed V and J ends, which lost 4 bases and 4 bases, there was a span of 19 bases. CDR3 length: 16 residues. The CDR3 spells CASSSWPSLGSYGYTF. CDR3 sequence (DNA): TGTGCCAGCAGTTCCTGGCCCTCCCTGGGCTCCTATGGCTACACCTTC.